This T cell receptor beta chain stems from a study of cytomegalovirus exposure and HLA in healthy donors. Study-wide context: Earlier sequencing of 150 million to 200 million T cells yielded around 120 million unique TCR beta sequences. Notes on the study in general: It was reported in a later analysis that an Asian-associated ancestry cluster showed fewer N-insertions than the approximately 670-donor mean.

As concerns this clone: Its cognate antigen is unknown.

Trimming removed 6 bases at V and 11 bases at J, with 25 bases between. The CDR3 has 15 amino acids. Per germline, CDR1 LNHDA and CDR2 SQIVND (reference sequence). PCR primers comprised 60 Vbeta and 13 Jbeta primers. In the study's own analysis: Some 9.9 million of 65 million to 95 million unique TCR beta chains were shared, per a later count. Assay used: immunoSEQ multiplex PCR; TCRdb lists only in-frame clones, some missing. V and J calls and clone size are given by that table; D and trimming were obtained from the DNA. The table lists about 160,000 clones, roughly 77% of them singletons. This clonotype originated in a human donor in good health. The chain couples TRBV19 to TRBJ1-1; D gene uncertain. The sequenced sample was PBMCs. In DNA, the CDR3 is TGTGCCAGTAGGCGGGAGCTGGACGTCCGCGGTACGGCTTTCTTT. The encoded protein is CASRRELDVRGTAFF.